This entry features one T cell receptor beta chain sequence. The antigen is undetermined. Using immunoSEQ multiplex PCR, the repertoire was profiled, and TCRdb retains in-frame clones only, with some absent. Among 600,000 to 750,000 clones listed, 72% were seen once. The data derive from a study of shared clonotypes between healthy human individuals. Broader study findings: Even with large depth, rarefaction showed that sorted-subset sequencing was incomplete.

This TCR came from a woman in her twenties or thirties in good health. Source material: memory CD4+ T cells sorted from blood. Subset in this sample: CD45RA-negative fraction.

The CDR3 DNA reads as TGTGCCAGCAGCCACCGTAGCGGGAGCAATGAGCAGTTCTTC. Translated, it gives CASSHRSGSNEQFF. The chain couples TRBV11-2 to TRBJ2-1; 9 bases align to TRBD2. Germline lookup yields CDR1 SGHAT and CDR2 FQNNGV. V lost 5 bases to trimming and J lost 6 bases; unmatched junction nucleotides: 5. The CDR3 is made up of 14 amino acids.